Listed here are 2 T cell receptor beta chains from one sample, sequenced in a study of read filtering for tumor transcriptome and immune sequencing. Molecular barcoded adaptors covering alpha/delta and beta/gamma chains were used on approximately 440 ng RNA. A single record per CDR3 protein comes from TCRdb applying MiXCR to the reads. Here the sample spans more than 100,000 distinct CDR3 sequences, about 13% being singletons. Sequencing used a population of CD138-negative cells sorted from bone marrow. All receptors come from a donor aged 40 or over with multiple myeloma.

This clonotype appeared many times. The rearrangement links TRBV6-5 to TRBJ2-7; perhaps TRBD1 as D (5 bases). CDR1 is MNHEY, CDR2 SVGAGI, per germline. This CDR3 region has 14 residues. V lost 0 bases, J lost 4 bases, and 10 bases lay in between. CDR3 DNA: TGTGCCAGCAGTTACTCTGGGGCGAGGTACGAGCAGTACTTC. Encoded protein: CASSYSGARYEQYF.

This clonotype was counted at least ten times. This chain connects TRBV6-5 to TRBJ1-2; TRBD1 matches 8 bases. V lost 2 bases and J lost 0; bases outside the gene matches: 5. The CDR3 runs 16 residues. The germline V gene encodes CDR1 MNHEY and CDR2 SVGAGI. The CDR3 DNA sequence: TGTGCCAGCAGTTACGGTCAGGGGGCCTCTAACTATGGCTACACCTTC. Translated: CASSYGQGASNYGYTF.